A single sample gave rise to the 21 T cell receptor beta chains below, sequenced in a study of blood T cell repertoires in COVID-19. The assay was immunoSEQ multiplex PCR, and TCRdb's table has in-frame clones only and misses some. The profile shows about 170,000 clones, around three quarters of them singletons. Specimen: PBMCs or T cells enriched from blood (not recorded which). Receptors originate from a woman aged 70 to 79 in a cohort exposed to, infected with or recovered from COVID-19 (not recorded which).

This sequence joins TRBV9 and TRBJ1-2, with TRBD1 as a possible D gene (5 bases). Germline CDR1 SGDLS, CDR2 YYNGEE. Trimming left V 0 bases short and J 4 bases short, with 19 bases between. The CDR3 extends over 17 amino acids. CDR3 sequence (DNA): TGTGCCAGCAGCGTAGCGCAGGGTAGATCAGCGATCTATGGCTACACCTTC. Amino acids: CASSVAQGRSAIYGYTF. Full variable domain (rest looked up from reference TRBV9 and TRBJ1-2): DSGVTQTPKHLITATGQRVTLRCSPRSGDLSVYWYQQSLDQGLQFLIQYYNGEERAKGNILERFSAQQFPDLHSELNLSSLELGDSALYFCASSVAQGRSAIYGYTFGSGTRLTVV.

V and J are TRBV10-3 and TRBJ2-1; D may be TRBD2 (7 bases). Trimming removed 8 bases at V and 5 bases at J, with 19 bases between. The germline gives CDR1 ENHRY, CDR2 SYGVKD. The CDR3 runs 15 residues. Written as DNA, the CDR3 is TGTGCCATCGGGGGGCTAGCGGAAGTTAACAATGAGCAGTTCTTC. Its translation: CAIGGLAEVNNEQFF.

Turning to this clone: Other DNA sequences of this sample code for an identical CDR3. The V gene is TRBV7-2, the J gene TRBJ1-5; no clear D gene. The CDR3 runs 12 residues. Germline V CDR1 and CDR2: SGHTA, FQGNSA. V shed 3 bases and J shed 6 bases, with 6 bases lying between them. The CDR3 spells CASSFPGQPQHF. Here the CDR3 DNA reads TGTGCCAGCAGCTTTCCAGGTCAGCCCCAGCATTTT. Looking up the rest from reference TRBV7-2 and TRBJ1-5 gives the full variable domain: GAGVSQSPSNKVTEKGKDVELRCDPISGHTALYWYRQSLGQGLEFLIYFQGNSAPDKSGLPSDRFSAERTGGSVSTLTIQRTQQEDSAVYLCASSFPGQPQHFGDGTRLSIL.

CDR3 loop: CASSSISGRGYNEQFF. CDR3 DNA: TGTGCCAGCAGTTCCATTAGCGGGAGGGGCTACAATGAGCAGTTCTTC. The V gene is TRBV6-5, the J gene TRBJ2-1; 11 bases match TRBD2. CDR1 is MNHEY and CDR2 is SVGAGI in the germline V gene. J gave up 3 bases and V 4 bases, and 5 bases lay outside the gene matches. The CDR3 length is 16 residues.

As DNA, the CDR3 is TGTGCCAGCAGCTTAGGTTGGGGCCGCGGAAACACCATATATTTT. Its protein product is CASSLGWGRGNTIYF. V usage is TRBV5-4 and J usage is TRBJ1-3; weak D call: TRBD1 (5 bases). CDR3 length equals 15 residues. The V end was cut by 2 bases, the J end by 4 bases, with 13 bases between. The V gene's germline CDR1 is SGHNT and CDR2 YYREEE (reference sequence).

The V gene is TRBV4-3, the J gene TRBJ1-2, with TRBD1 matching over 8 bases. V lost 5 bases to trimming and J lost 4 bases; unmatched junction nucleotides: 6. The germline V gene has CDR1 LGHNA and CDR2 YSLEER. The CDR3 sequence is 14 residues long. DNA for the CDR3: TGCGCCAGCAGCTGGGGCACAGGGGGCTATGGCTACACCTTC. Protein: CASSWGTGGYGYTF.

The V and J genes are TRBV30 and TRBJ1-3; the D gene is possibly TRBD1 (6 bases). CDR1 GTSNPN and CDR2 SVGIG come from the germline V gene (reference sequence). Trimming shortened V by 5 bases and J by 1 base, and 9 bases separated the two germline ends. The CDR3 extends over 13 amino acids. The CDR3 region is CAWARGSGNTIYF. The DNA for the CDR3 is TGTGCCTGGGCCAGGGGTTCTGGAAACACCATATATTTT. The complete variable domain, with remaining parts taken from reference TRBV30 and TRBJ1-3, reads SQTIHQWPATLVQPVGSPLSLECTVEGTSNPNLYWYRQAAGRGLQLLFYSVGIGQISSEVPQNLSASRPQDRQFILSSKKLLLSDSGFYLCAWARGSGNTIYFGEGSWLTVV.

The chain combines TRBV5-1 with TRBJ2-7, with TRBD2 as a possible D gene (7 bases). Trimming left V 5 bases short and J 5 bases short, with 17 bases between. From germline, CDR1 is SGHRS and CDR2 YFSETQ. This CDR3 has 14 amino acids. The CDR3 protein is CASRGGGAGHEQYF. The CDR3 DNA sequence: TGCGCCAGCAGAGGTGGGGGGGCAGGGCACGAGCAGTACTTC. Full variable domain (remainder filled in from reference TRBV5-1 and TRBJ2-7): KAGVTQTPRYLIKTRGQQVTLSCSPISGHRSVSWYQQTPGQGLQFLFEYFSETQRNKGNFPGRFSGRQFSNSRSEMNVSTLELGDSALYLCASRGGGAGHEQYFGPGTRLTVT.

The chain joins TRBV14 to TRBJ2-1, with TRBD2 matching over 9 bases. The CDR3 contains 17 residues. Per germline, CDR1 SGHDN and CDR2 FVKESK. After removal of 0 bases from V and 6 bases from J, the junction contained 9 bases not matched to a gene. CDR3 region: CASSQDRGLAGFNEQFF. The CDR3 region has the DNA TGTGCCAGCAGCCAAGATAGGGGCCTAGCGGGATTCAATGAGCAGTTCTTC.

The chain links TRBV11-1 to TRBJ2-4, with TRBD1 matching 9 bases. This CDR3 region has 14 residues. Germline V CDR1 and CDR2: SGHAT, FQDESV (reference sequence). Germline trimming cut 5 bases from V and 7 bases from J; bases unmatched to any gene: 6. CDR3 nucleotides: TGTGCCAGCAGCAACCCCGGGACAGGGAACATTCAGTACTTC. Translated: CASSNPGTGNIQYF.

Worth noting for this clone: Other DNA sequences within the sample encode an identical CDR3. This rearrangement joins TRBV5-1 to TRBJ1-2; 8 nucleotides match TRBD1. From germline, CDR1 is SGHRS and CDR2 YFSETQ. The CDR3 has 14 residues. Trimming cost V 0 bases and J 5 bases; bases outside gene matches: 3. The CDR3, as DNA: TGCGCCAGCAGCTTGGGAGACAGGGGTTATGGCTACACCTTC. Translated, it gives CASSLGDRGYGYTF.

The V call is TRBV28, the J call TRBJ2-1; 11 nucleotides align to TRBD2. Germline assignment: CDR1 MDHEN and CDR2 SYDVKM. V lost 5 bases to trimming and J lost 9 bases; unmatched junction nucleotides: 6. CDR3 length equals 14 residues. CDR3 DNA sequence: TGTGCCAGCAGTAGGCGGGGGACTAGCGGTGAGCAGTTCTTC. Translation: CASSRRGTSGEQFF.

This clone was seen only once. V usage is TRBV7-3 and J usage is TRBJ2-5, with 11 bases identical to TRBD2. Trimming at V came to 5 bases and at J to 3 bases, leaving 5 bases not matched to a gene. The CDR3 has 15 residues. Germline CDR1 reads SGHTA; CDR2 reads FQGTGA. The chain's CDR3 is CASSEKLAGEETQYF. Written as DNA, the CDR3 is TGTGCCAGCAGCGAAAAACTAGCGGGAGAAGAGACCCAGTACTTC.

The V and J genes are TRBV11-2 and TRBJ1-1, with TRBD1 matching 7 bases. CDR1 and CDR2 (germline): SGHAT, FQNNGV. The trim removed 1 base at V and 5 bases at J, leaving 7 bases unmatched. The CDR3 contains 15 residues. As DNA, the CDR3 is TGTGCCAGCAGCTTAGTTCGCGCAGGGGGGACTGAAGCTTTCTTT. It yields the protein CASSLVRAGGTEAFF.

The gene calls are TRBV15 and TRBJ1-4, with D uncertain. Trimming cost V 0 bases and J 4 bases, with 9 bases left between them. CDR1 and CDR2 from the germline V gene are LNHNV and YYDKDF (reference sequence). This CDR3 is built from 15 residues. DNA for the CDR3: TGTGCCACCAGCAGAGATGGGCAACGTAATGAAAAACTGTTTTTT. Translating it yields CATSRDGQRNEKLFF.

The V call is TRBV5-1, the J call TRBJ2-3; no definite D call. V was cut by 0 bases and J by 2 bases, with 13 bases left in between. The CDR3 is made up of 16 amino acids. The germline CDR1 and CDR2 sequences are SGHRS and YFSETQ. In nucleotides, the CDR3 is TGCGCCAGCAGCTTGGTACCCGTTGGCTCCACAGATACGCAGTATTTT. It codes for CASSLVPVGSTDTQYF.

This clone was observed once. The rearrangement uses TRBV11-2 and TRBJ2-5, with TRBD1 as a possible D gene (5 bases). The germline CDR1 and CDR2 sequences are SGHAT and FQNNGV. Trimming removed 4 bases from V and 2 bases from J, with 11 bases in between. The CDR3 loop spans 14 amino acids. The CDR3 coding sequence is TGTGCCAGCAGCTCTATGACAGCACAAGAGACCCAGTACTTC. It yields the protein CASSSMTAQETQYF.

The chain uses TRBV15 and TRBJ1-5; no definite D call. CDR3 length: 14 residues. V was pared by 1 base and J by 6 bases, with 10 bases between. The germline gives CDR1 LNHNV, CDR2 YYDKDF (reference sequence). DNA for the CDR3: TGTGCCACCAGCAGAGGAGGGTCCGGTCAGCCCCAGCATTTT. Translated: CATSRGGSGQPQHF.

J is TRBJ2-7 and V is TRBV3-1 (or the pseudogene TRBV3-2); D possibly corresponds to TRBD1 (6 bases). V lost 1 base to trimming and J lost 5 bases, with 18 bases between them. This CDR3 is built from 16 residues. Per germline, CDR1 LGHDT and CDR2 YNNKEL (reference sequence). This CDR3 reads CASSQATAGTTNEQYF. For the CDR3, the DNA is TGTGCCAGCAGCCAAGCAACCGCCGGGACAACCAACGAGCAGTACTTC.

Points on this clone: Germline is not matched at one junction end, which may reflect a read error. The chain is built from TRBV29-1 and TRBJ1-1; perhaps TRBD1 as D (5 bases). The germline V gene has CDR1 SQVTM and CDR2 ANQGSEA. There are 10 residues in the CDR3. The DNA for the CDR3 is TGCAGCGTTGAATATCACGGACACATCTTT. Translating it yields CSVEYHGHIF.

The V call is TRBV28, the J call TRBJ2-7; D remains unclear. The CDR3 is 10 amino acids. The V gene's germline CDR1 is MDHEN and CDR2 SYDVKM. The ends were cut back, 6 bases at V and 4 bases at J, with 4 bases in the middle. CDR3 sequence (DNA): TGTGCCAGCAGCGGGTACGAGCAGTACTTC. Its protein is CASSGYEQYF.